What follows are 16 T cell receptor beta chains derived from one specimen sequenced in a study of cytomegalovirus exposure and HLA in healthy donors. The PCR ran on 60 Vbeta and 13 Jbeta primers. Repertoires were generated with immunoSEQ multiplex PCR, while TCRdb's copy carries only in-frame clones and drops some. This sample carries around 99,000 clones, 69% of them seen once, and the ten largest clones take 5.4%. The sample taken for sequencing was PBMCs. Receptor source: a woman in her 70s in good health and CMV-seropositive.

In nucleotides, the CDR3 is TGTGCCAGCAGTTACTCGAACAGCTATGGCTACACCTTC. Translated: CASSYSNSYGYTF. The chain uses TRBV6-5 and TRBJ1-2; D unresolved. V lost 0 bases and J lost 4, with 6 bases in between. From germline, CDR1 is MNHEY and CDR2 SVGAGI. This CDR3 is 13 amino acids long.

The CDR3 sequence: CASSGGQDQETQYF. CDR3 sequence (DNA): TGTGCCAGCTCTGGGGGACAGGACCAAGAGACCCAGTACTTC. V gene TRBV18 combines with J gene TRBJ2-5, with 8 positions matching TRBD1. J gave up 0 bases and V 6 bases, and 3 bases lay outside the gene matches. The V gene's germline CDR1 is KGHSH and CDR2 LQKENI. This CDR3 has 14 residues.

CDR3 in amino acids: CAWIGSGGPTWTQYF. For the CDR3, the DNA is TGTGCCTGGATAGGAAGCGGGGGCCCCACGTGGACCCAGTACTTC. The rearrangement uses TRBV30 and TRBJ2-5, with 8 bases that match TRBD2. Per the germline V gene, CDR1 is GTSNPN and CDR2 is SVGIG (reference sequence). V was pared by 4 bases and J by 7 bases, with 14 bases of the junction left unmatched. The CDR3 spans 15 residues.

The chain recombines TRBV5-1 with TRBJ2-7; 12 bases agree with TRBD2. Trimming cost V 3 bases and J 2 bases; bases outside gene matches: 9. The CDR3 is made up of 17 amino acids. Germline values: CDR1 SGHRS, CDR2 YFSETQ. CDR3 region: CASSWSGGLAGPYEQYF. CDR3 bases: TGCGCCAGCAGCTGGAGCGGCGGACTAGCGGGGCCCTACGAGCAGTACTTC.

The chain combines TRBV5-1 with TRBJ1-1; D remains ambiguous. The V gene lost 0 bases and the J gene lost 6 bases, with 9 bases spanning the gap. CDR1 is SGHRS, CDR2 YFSETQ, per germline. CDR3 length: 13 residues. The CDR3 DNA is TGCGCCAGCAGCTTGGCGGGGAGGTCTGAAGCTTTCTTT. It yields the protein CASSLAGRSEAFF.

This clone was seen more than once but under ten times. The chain employs TRBV18 and TRBJ1-2; 7 bases match TRBD1. The CDR3 is 17 residues long. Germline-derived CDR1 and CDR2 are KGHSH and LQKENI. The V gene end was trimmed by 2 bases and the J gene end by 2 bases; junction bases not matched to a gene: 11. This chain's CDR3 is CASSPNFATGSNYGYTF. In DNA, the CDR3 is TGTGCCAGCTCACCAAATTTCGCGACAGGGTCAAACTATGGCTACACCTTC.

This clone was observed once. The CDR3 region has the DNA TGTGCCAGCAGTTCCCCGGTCCTCACAGATACGCAGTATTTT. As protein: CASSSPVLTDTQYF. V and J are TRBV6-5 and TRBJ2-3, with D unresolved. V dropped 4 bases and J dropped 2 bases, with 10 bases sitting between them. The CDR3 spans 14 residues. Per the germline V gene, CDR1 is MNHEY and CDR2 is SVGAGI.

A remark on this clone: At one boundary the junction diverges from the germline segment, which might be a read error. This chain links TRBV30 with TRBJ1-2; D is uncertain. The length of the CDR3 is 10 residues. Germline V CDR1 and CDR2: GTSNPN, SVGIG (reference sequence). CDR3 bases: TGTGCCTGGAGTGTATTAACAGAGGGATTC. As protein: CAWSVLTEGF.

This clone was picked up a small number of times. Other DNA sequences from this sample encode an identical CDR3 as well. This chain's CDR3 is CASSLQGTNEQYF. Here the CDR3 DNA reads TGTGCCAGCAGCTTACAGGGTACGAACGAGCAGTACTTC. The rearrangement joins TRBV7-8 to TRBJ2-7; TRBD1 is a possible D gene (5 bases). V lost 2 bases to trimming and J lost 5 bases, with 10 bases between them. Per germline, CDR1 SGHVS and CDR2 FQNEAQ. This CDR3 comprises 13 residues.

The gene calls are TRBV18 and TRBJ1-4, with 8 bases that match TRBD1. CDR3 length: 15 residues. Losses at the gene ends were 5 bases for V and 8 bases for J; bases not matched to a gene: 10. CDR1 KGHSH and CDR2 LQKENI come from the germline V gene. CDR3 coding DNA: TGTGCCAGCTCAATTCGGACAGGGCCGGCAGAAAAACTGTTTTTT. It specifies CASSIRTGPAEKLFF.

The rearrangement joins TRBV19 to TRBJ1-1; D is unresolved. In germline, CDR1 is LNHDA, CDR2 SQIVND (reference sequence). V was shortened by 5 bases and J by 0 bases, with 13 bases between the two germline ends. The CDR3 covers 15 residues. CDR3 nucleotide sequence: TGTGCCAGTAGTGGGAGCGGCAGCCTGAACACTGAAGCTTTCTTT. Protein sequence: CASSGSGSLNTEAFF.

The rearrangement joins TRBV2 to TRBJ2-6; 12 nucleotides align to TRBD2. CDR1 SNHLY and CDR2 FYNNEI come from the germline V gene. J gave up 2 bases and V 5 bases, and 1 base lay outside the gene matches. The CDR3 length is 16 residues. The CDR3 bases are TGTGCCAGCAGTTCTAGCGGGGGGGCTGGGGCCAACGTCCTGACTTTC. Translated: CASSSSGGAGANVLTF.

This sequence joins TRBV18 and TRBJ2-2, with 9 nucleotides matching TRBD1. V shed 5 bases and J 6 bases; nucleotides not matched to a gene: 7. Germline lookup yields CDR1 KGHSH and CDR2 LQKENI. The CDR3 loop spans 15 amino acids. CDR3 sequence: CASSANRQGAGELFF. CDR3 in DNA: TGTGCCAGCTCAGCCAACAGACAGGGGGCCGGGGAGCTGTTTTTT.

The rearrangement uses TRBV5-1 and TRBJ2-7, with 7 bases fitting TRBD1. Per the germline V gene, CDR1 is SGHRS and CDR2 is YFSETQ. There are 14 residues in the CDR3. Trimming removed 3 bases from V and 0 bases from J; junction bases left unmatched: 3. The CDR3 sequence is CASSSWTGSYEQYF. CDR3 DNA sequence: TGCGCCAGCAGCTCTTGGACAGGCTCCTACGAGCAGTACTTC.

The gene calls are TRBV11-3 and TRBJ1-1; 8 bases are shared with TRBD1. V shed 8 bases, J shed 3 bases, and the junction held 5 bases outside the gene matches. CDR1 SGHNT and CDR2 YENEEA come from the germline V gene. The CDR3 is made up of 13 amino acids. CDR3 amino acids: CASSGQEDTEAFF. In DNA form, the CDR3 reads TGTGCCAGCTCGGGACAGGAGGACACTGAAGCTTTCTTT.

The V gene is TRBV5-1, the J gene TRBJ1-5; 10 bases line up with TRBD1. The junction had 2 bases not matched to a gene; V was cut back by 4 bases and J by 4 bases. The CDR3 is made up of 14 amino acids. Germline loops: CDR1 SGHRS, CDR2 YFSETQ. Written as DNA, the CDR3 is TGCGCCAGCAGCGCGGGACAGGGGAATCAGCCCCAGCATTTT. This codes for CASSAGQGNQPQHF.